The entry that follows covers one T cell receptor beta chain sequence. Libraries were prepared by immunoSEQ multiplex PCR; TCRdb keeps only in-frame clonotypes and omits some of them. The table includes hundreds of thousands of clones, approximately 88% detected once. Germline CDR1 reads SEHNR; CDR2 reads FQNEAQ (reference sequence). J gave up 11 bases and V 0 bases, and 3 bases lay outside the gene matches. The CDR3 totals 14 residues. This entry belongs to a study of Ad26.COV2.S vaccination and SARS-CoV-2 variants. Study-wide context: Once, or twice with 56 days between doses, Ad26.COV2.S was given intramuscularly.

Treatment of the sample: around 19 received Ad26.COV2.S at low or high dose, single or two shots; several received placebo; per-sample allocation not given. Specimen acquisition occurred on day 63 following the initial vaccine or placebo injection. The TCR was taken from a person aged 18-65 years who received the Ad26.COV2.S COVID-19 vaccine or a placebo. Sequencing was performed on peripheral blood, taken in a trial of Ad26.COV2.S vaccine versus placebo. The J gene is TRBJ1-6, the V gene TRBV7-9; 8 bases align to TRBD1. In nucleotides, the CDR3 is TGTGCCAGCAGCTTAGCCGGGGGACAGGCACCCCTCCACTTT. This gives the protein CASSLAGGQAPLHF.